This T cell receptor beta chain emerged from a study of OX40 agonist ivuxolimab in advanced cancers. Per the germline V gene, CDR1 is LNHNV and CDR2 is YYDKDF (reference sequence). V lost 1 base and J 9 bases, leaving 13 bases between the germline ends. This CDR3 has 14 residues. Generated by immunoSEQ multiplex PCR, the TCRdb table keeps only in-frame clones and is missing some. The data hold under 80,000 clones, with approximately 85% observed a single time. This TCR came from an adult with an advanced solid tumor such as melanoma, head and neck, liver or kidney cancer. The specimen comprised CD4+ or CD8+ T cells sorted from blood, sampled in a trial of the OX40 agonist ivuxolimab. V gene TRBV15 combines with J gene TRBJ2-1; D might be TRBD1 or TRBD2, each matching 5 bases. This CDR3 is CATSRVRGVSEQFF. The CDR3 nucleotides are TGTGCCACCAGCAGAGTTCGAGGGGTAAGTGAGCAGTTCTTC. Looking up the rest from reference TRBV15 and TRBJ2-1 gives the full variable domain: DAMVIQNPRYQVTQFGKPVTLSCSQTLNHNVMYWYQQKSSQAPKLLFHYYDKDFNNEADTPDNFQSRRPNTSFCFLDIRSPGLGDTAMYLCATSRVRGVSEQFFGPGTRLTVL.